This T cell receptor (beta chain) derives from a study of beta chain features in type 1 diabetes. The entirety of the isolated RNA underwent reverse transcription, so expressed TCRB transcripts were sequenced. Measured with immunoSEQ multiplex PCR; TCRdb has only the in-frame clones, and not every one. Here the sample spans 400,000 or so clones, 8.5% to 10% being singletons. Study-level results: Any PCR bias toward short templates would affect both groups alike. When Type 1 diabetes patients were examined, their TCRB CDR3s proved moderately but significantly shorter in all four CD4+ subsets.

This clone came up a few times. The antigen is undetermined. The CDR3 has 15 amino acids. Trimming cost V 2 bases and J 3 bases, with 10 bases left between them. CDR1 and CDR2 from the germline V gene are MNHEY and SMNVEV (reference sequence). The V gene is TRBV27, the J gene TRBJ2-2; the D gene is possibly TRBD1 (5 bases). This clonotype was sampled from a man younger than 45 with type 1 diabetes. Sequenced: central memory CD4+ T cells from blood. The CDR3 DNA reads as TGTGCCAGCAGTTTAATGGGGCAGTACACCGGGGAGCTGTTTTTT. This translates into CASSLMGQYTGELFF.